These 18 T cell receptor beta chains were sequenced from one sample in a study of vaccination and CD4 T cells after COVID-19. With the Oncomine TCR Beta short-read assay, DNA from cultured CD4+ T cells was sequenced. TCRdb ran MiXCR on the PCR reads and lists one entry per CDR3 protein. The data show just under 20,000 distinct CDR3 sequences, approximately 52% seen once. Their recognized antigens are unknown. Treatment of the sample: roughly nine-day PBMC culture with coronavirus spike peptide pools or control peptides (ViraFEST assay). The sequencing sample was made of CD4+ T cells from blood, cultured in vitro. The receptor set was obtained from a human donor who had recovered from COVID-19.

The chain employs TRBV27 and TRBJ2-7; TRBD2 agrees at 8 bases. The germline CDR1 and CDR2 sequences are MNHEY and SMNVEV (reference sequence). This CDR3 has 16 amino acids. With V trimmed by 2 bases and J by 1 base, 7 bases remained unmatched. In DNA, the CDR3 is TGTGCCAGCAGTTTACGTAGTGGGACTAGGTCCTACGAGCAGTACTTC. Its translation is CASSLRSGTRSYEQYF.

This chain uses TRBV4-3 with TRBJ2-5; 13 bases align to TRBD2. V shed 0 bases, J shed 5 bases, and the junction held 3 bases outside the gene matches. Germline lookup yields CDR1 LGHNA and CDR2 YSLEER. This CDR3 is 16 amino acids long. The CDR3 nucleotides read TGCGCCAGCAGCCAAGAGGGACTAGCGGGGACGGAGACCCAGTACTTC. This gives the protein CASSQEGLAGTETQYF.

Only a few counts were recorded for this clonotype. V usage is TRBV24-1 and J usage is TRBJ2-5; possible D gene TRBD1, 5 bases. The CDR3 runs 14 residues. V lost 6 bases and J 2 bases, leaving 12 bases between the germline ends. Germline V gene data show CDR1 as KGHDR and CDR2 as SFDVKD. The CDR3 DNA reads TGTGCCACCAGTCTAGGGGTACCACAAGAGACCCAGTACTTC. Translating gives CATSLGVPQETQYF.

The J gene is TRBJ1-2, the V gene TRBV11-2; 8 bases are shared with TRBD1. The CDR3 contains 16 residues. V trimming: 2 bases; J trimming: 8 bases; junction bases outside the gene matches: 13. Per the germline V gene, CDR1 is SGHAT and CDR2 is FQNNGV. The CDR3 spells CASSLRTLGQVHGYTF. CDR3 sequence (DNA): TGTGCCAGCAGCTTACGGACCCTGGGACAGGTTCACGGCTACACCTTC.

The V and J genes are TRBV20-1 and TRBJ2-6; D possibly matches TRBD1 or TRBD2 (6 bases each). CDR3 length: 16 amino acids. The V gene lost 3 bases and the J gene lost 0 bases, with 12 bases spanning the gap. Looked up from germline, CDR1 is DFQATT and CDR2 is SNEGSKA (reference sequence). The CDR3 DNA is TGCAGTGCTAGGGGGGGCGGAAGCTCTGGGGCCAACGTCCTGACTTTC. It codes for CSARGGGSSGANVLTF.

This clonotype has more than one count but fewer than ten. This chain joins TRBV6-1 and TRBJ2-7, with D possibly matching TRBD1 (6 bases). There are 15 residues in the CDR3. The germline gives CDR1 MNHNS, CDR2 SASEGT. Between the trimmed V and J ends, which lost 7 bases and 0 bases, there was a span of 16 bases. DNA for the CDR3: TGTGCCAGCAAGGTCTACGGGACATCCTCCTACGAGCAGTACTTC. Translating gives CASKVYGTSSYEQYF.

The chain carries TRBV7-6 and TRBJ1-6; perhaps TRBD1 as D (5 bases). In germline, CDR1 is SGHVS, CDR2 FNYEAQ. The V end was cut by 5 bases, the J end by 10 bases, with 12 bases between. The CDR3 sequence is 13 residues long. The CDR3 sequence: CASSPRVASPLHF. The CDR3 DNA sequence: TGTGCCAGCAGCCCCAGGGTAGCCTCACCCCTCCACTTT. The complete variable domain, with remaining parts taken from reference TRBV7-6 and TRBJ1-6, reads GAGVSQSPRYKVTKRGQDVALRCDPISGHVSLYWYRQALGQGPEFLTYFNYEAQQDKSGLPNDRFSAERPEGSISTLTIQRTEQRDSAMYRCASSPRVASPLHFGNGTRLTVT.

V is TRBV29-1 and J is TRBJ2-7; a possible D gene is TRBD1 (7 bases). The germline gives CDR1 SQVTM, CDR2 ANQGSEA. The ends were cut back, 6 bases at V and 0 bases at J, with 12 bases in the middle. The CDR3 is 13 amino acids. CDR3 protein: CSVAGQPSYEQYF. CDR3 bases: TGCAGCGTCGCGGGACAGCCCTCCTACGAGCAGTACTTC.

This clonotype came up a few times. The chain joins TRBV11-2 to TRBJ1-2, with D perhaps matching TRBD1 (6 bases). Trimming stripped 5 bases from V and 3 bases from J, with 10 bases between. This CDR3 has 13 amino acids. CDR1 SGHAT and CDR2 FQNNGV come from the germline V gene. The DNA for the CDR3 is TGTGCCAGCAGCCCCAGGACAGACTATGGCTACACCTTC. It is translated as CASSPRTDYGYTF.

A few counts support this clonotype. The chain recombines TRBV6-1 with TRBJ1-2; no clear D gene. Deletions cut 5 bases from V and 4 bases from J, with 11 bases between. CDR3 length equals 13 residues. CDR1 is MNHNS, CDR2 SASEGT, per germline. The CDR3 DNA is TGTGCCAGCAGTCCTAGGGCTGGCTATGGCTACACCTTC. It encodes CASSPRAGYGYTF.

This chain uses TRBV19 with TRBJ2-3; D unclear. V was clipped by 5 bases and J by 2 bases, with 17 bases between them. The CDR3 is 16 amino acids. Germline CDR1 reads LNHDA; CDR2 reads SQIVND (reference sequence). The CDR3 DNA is TGTGCCAGTAGTGTGGCTCCATCCTATGCCACAGATACGCAGTATTTT. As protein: CASSVAPSYATDTQYF.

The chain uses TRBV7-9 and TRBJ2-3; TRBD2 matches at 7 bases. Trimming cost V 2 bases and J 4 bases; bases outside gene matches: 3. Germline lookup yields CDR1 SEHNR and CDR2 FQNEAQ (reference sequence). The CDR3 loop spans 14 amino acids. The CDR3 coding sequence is TGTGCCAGCAGCTTAAGCGGGGCATCAGATACGCAGTATTTT. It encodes CASSLSGASDTQYF. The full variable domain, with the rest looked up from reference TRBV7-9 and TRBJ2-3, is DTGVSQNPRHKITKRGQNVTFRCDPISEHNRLYWYRQTLGQGPEFLTYFQNEAQLEKSRLLSDRFSAERPKGSFSTLEIQRTEQGDSAMYLCASSLSGASDTQYFGPGTRLTVL.

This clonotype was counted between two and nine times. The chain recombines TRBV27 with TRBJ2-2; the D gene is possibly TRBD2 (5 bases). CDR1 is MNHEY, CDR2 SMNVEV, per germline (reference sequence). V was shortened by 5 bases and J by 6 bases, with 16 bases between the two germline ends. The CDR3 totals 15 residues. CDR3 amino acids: CASSNLAYPAGELFF. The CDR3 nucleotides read TGTGCCAGCAGTAACCTAGCCTACCCCGCCGGGGAGCTGTTTTTT.

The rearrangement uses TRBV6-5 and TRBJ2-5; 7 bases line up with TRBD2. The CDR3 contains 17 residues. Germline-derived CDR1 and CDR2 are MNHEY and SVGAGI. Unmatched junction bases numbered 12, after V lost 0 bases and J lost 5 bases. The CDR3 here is CASSYSIGFGGDETQYF. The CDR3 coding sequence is TGTGCCAGCAGTTACTCGATAGGTTTTGGGGGGGACGAGACCCAGTACTTC.

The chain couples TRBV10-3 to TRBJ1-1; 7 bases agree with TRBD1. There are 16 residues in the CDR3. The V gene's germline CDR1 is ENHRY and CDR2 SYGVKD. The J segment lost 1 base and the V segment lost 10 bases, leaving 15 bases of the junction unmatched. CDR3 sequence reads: CASRRKFRGENTEAFF. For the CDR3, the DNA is TGTGCCAGCAGACGAAAATTCAGGGGGGAGAACACTGAAGCTTTCTTT.

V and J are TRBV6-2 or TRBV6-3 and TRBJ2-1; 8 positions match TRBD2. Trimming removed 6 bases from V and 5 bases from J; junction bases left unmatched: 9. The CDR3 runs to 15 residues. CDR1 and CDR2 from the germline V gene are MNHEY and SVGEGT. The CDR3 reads CASSPREVTNNEQFF. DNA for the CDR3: TGTGCCAGCAGCCCGCGGGAGGTCACGAACAATGAGCAGTTCTTC.

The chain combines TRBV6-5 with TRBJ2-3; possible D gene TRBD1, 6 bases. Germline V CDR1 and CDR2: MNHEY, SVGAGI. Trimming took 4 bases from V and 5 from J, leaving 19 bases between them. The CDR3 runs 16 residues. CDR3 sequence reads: CASSSPRGSAGDTQYF. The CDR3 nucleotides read TGTGCCAGCAGTTCCCCGAGGGGGTCCGCTGGAGATACGCAGTATTTT.

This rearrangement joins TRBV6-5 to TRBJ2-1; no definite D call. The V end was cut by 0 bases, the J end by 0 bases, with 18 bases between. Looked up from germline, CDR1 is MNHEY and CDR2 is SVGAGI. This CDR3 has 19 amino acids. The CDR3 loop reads CASSYSIRPSSSSYNEQFF. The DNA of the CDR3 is TGTGCCAGCAGTTACTCGATACGGCCCAGTAGCAGCTCCTACAATGAGCAGTTCTTC.